The clone carrying this TCR beta chain qualifies as medium-sized. Unique molecular identifiers were added to individual cDNA molecules. Each CDR3 protein gets one entry after TCRdb re-called the 5' RACE reads with MiXCR. This repertoire shows over 15,000 distinct CDR3 sequences, more than 5.5% found once; its top ten account for roughly 7.5%. This CDR3 has 13 residues. Trimming removed 2 bases from V and 3 bases from J, with 7 bases in between. Germline CDR1 reads LNHDA; CDR2 reads SQIVND (reference sequence). The data stem from a study of early T cells in non-severe SARS-CoV-2 infection. This specimen was whole blood, taken at baseline. The genes are TRBV19 and TRBJ1-1, with D unresolved. This clonotype originated in an adult who was a healthcare worker with PCR-confirmed SARS-CoV-2 infection or an uninfected control (not recorded which). The CDR3 loop reads CASSITAHTEAFF. CDR3 nucleotide sequence: TGTGCCAGTAGTATAACAGCGCACACTGAAGCTTTCTTT.